The T cell receptor beta chain under discussion was sequenced for a study of memory CD4+ T cells and cytomegalovirus serostatus. Across the study: Of the healthy Belgian adults, 8 to 10 were CMV seropositive and 24 seronegative. Study-wide findings and caveats: CMV serostatus prediction reached median AUC approximately 0.96, or 0.89 with US-trained model.

Generated by immunoSEQ multiplex PCR, the TCRdb table keeps only in-frame clones and is missing some. Of approximately 53,000 clones listed, approximately 78% are singletons. A remark on this clone: Its antigen remains unidentified.

The sort gate was single viable CD3+CD4+CD8-CD45RO+ cells for memory CD4+ T cells. Sequencing was done on a sample of memory CD4+ T cells from blood. This sequence was found in an adult in good health and CMV-seronegative.

The CDR3, as DNA: TGTGCCAGCAGTTTTCCAATTTCTGGCAGCTTAGGGGGCAATGAGCAGTTCTTC. Protein: CASSFPISGSLGGNEQFF. The V and J genes are TRBV28 and TRBJ2-1; the D gene is possibly TRBD1 (6 bases). CDR1 is MDHEN and CDR2 is SYDVKM in the germline V gene. This CDR3 contains 18 residues. V dropped 3 bases and J dropped 6 bases, with 24 bases sitting between them.